Listed here is a single TCR beta chain. Its specificity is not known. The sample belongs to a study of cytomegalovirus exposure and HLA in healthy donors. General study findings and limits: A cluster of highly shared sequence variants was likely a sequencing artifact. Association of a missense DCLRE1C variant with TCR beta V- and J-gene trimming was reported in a later analysis.

The PCR had 60 Vbeta and 13 Jbeta primers. This table comes from immunoSEQ multiplex PCR, and its TCRdb copy is limited to in-frame clones, with some not included. Found here are tens of thousands of clones, 72% of them singletons; the top ten hold 12%. This clonotype was sampled from a woman aged 40-49 years in good health and CMV-seropositive. Sequenced input: PBMCs.

The CDR3 here is CASSESTASNQPQHF. The CDR3 nucleotides read TGTGCCAGCAGTGAATCGACAGCCAGCAATCAGCCCCAGCATTTT. The V call is TRBV6-1, the J call TRBJ1-5, with D perhaps TRBD1 (5 bases). The V gene lost 2 bases and the J gene lost 1 base, with 9 bases spanning the gap. CDR1 MNHNS and CDR2 SASEGT come from the germline V gene. The CDR3 spans 15 residues.